The sequence of this TCR beta chain was determined in a study of T-cell memory formation after mild COVID-19. In the study overall: TCR clusters showed largely donor specificity.

In TCRdb, the 5' RACE reads were re-called with MiXCR into one record per CDR3 protein. The table shows about 560,000 distinct CDR3 sequences, with approximately 19% occurring only once. The J segment lost 3 bases and the V segment lost 5 bases, leaving 2 bases of the junction unmatched. The CDR3 spans 15 residues. Germline values: CDR1 MNHNY, CDR2 SVGAGI (reference sequence). The TCR comes from an adult woman who had mild COVID-19 (a few samples of this study predate the infection). Cell type and time point are not known. The chain recombines TRBV6-6 with TRBJ2-2, with TRBD2 matching over 11 bases. The sequenced material came from PBMCs or a T cell subset sorted from them (not recorded which). The CDR3 spells CASSNSGGDTGELFF. CDR3 nucleotide sequence: TGTGCCAGCAGTAATAGCGGGGGGGACACCGGGGAGCTGTTTTTT.